This T cell receptor beta chain appears in the sequencing data of a study of T cell repertoires in cytomegalovirus infection. Study overall: Epitope selection comprised recently identified HLA-C-restricted CMV epitopes and well-studied HLA-B-restricted CMV epitopes. Public TCR beta signatures provided an indication of both CMV infection and a matching HLA type.

This clonotype was counted a few times. Its antigen remains unknown. V lost 6 bases, J lost 6 bases, and 13 bases stayed unmatched. Germline CDR1 reads MNHNS; CDR2 reads SASEGT. This CDR3 is built from 15 residues. Findings and limits, study-wide: The study found HLA-C-restricted CMV-specific TCR beta clonotypes dominating the ex vivo response.

TCRdb analysed the reads with MiXCR anew, one entry per CDR3 protein. The table records 700,000 to 950,000 distinct CDR3 sequences, approximately 29% of them present only once. The clonotype comes from a human donor in good health (CMV status not recorded). Some clones in this sample may be carry-over from other donors' samples. Sequencing was performed on cultured CD8+ T cells from PBMCs, taken from culture after CMV antigen stimulation. The chain employs TRBV6-1 and TRBJ2-7; TRBD1 aligns across 8 bases. DNA of the CDR3: TGTGCCAGCAGCCCCTACCAGGGGGCGCGCCCCGAGCAGTACGTC. Its protein is CASSPYQGARPEQYV.